The 4 T cell receptor beta chains listed next were all sequenced from one sample in a study of shared clonotypes between healthy human individuals. Sequencing used immunoSEQ multiplex PCR; TCRdb keeps in-frame clones, though not all of them. The repertoire holds around 320,000 clones, with around nine tenths as singletons. The sample consisted of memory CD8+ T cells sorted from blood. Subset: CD45RO+ cells pooled with CCR7-negative TemRA cells. These receptors came from a young man in good health.

The V gene is TRBV6-5, the J gene TRBJ2-5; 7 nucleotides align to TRBD1. Germline assignment: CDR1 MNHEY and CDR2 SVGAGI. The CDR3 extends over 14 amino acids. Trimming took 7 bases from V and 1 from J; bases not matched to a gene: 6. CDR3 nucleotides: TGTGCCAGCAACCAACAGGGGATCCAAGAGACCCAGTACTTC. It codes for CASNQQGIQETQYF.

The rearrangement uses TRBV28 and TRBJ1-5; 7 bases align to TRBD1. The germline V gene has CDR1 MDHEN and CDR2 SYDVKM. This CDR3 comprises 16 residues. The V gene end was trimmed by 3 bases and the J gene end by 6 bases; junction bases not matched to a gene: 11. CDR3 in amino acids: CASSLVAGGIVQPQHF. In nucleotides, the CDR3 is TGTGCCAGCAGTTTGGTGGCAGGGGGAATCGTTCAGCCCCAGCATTTT.

The CDR3 region has the DNA TGTGCCAGCAGCTCATTACCCGAAAACACTGAAGCTTTCTTT. Translated, it gives CASSSLPENTEAFF. The J gene is TRBJ1-1, the V gene TRBV7-8; D is uncertain. This CDR3 has 14 amino acids. The germline V gene encodes CDR1 SGHVS and CDR2 FQNEAQ. V shed 4 bases and J shed 2 bases, with 11 bases lying between them.

This chain connects TRBV27 to TRBJ1-2, with D unclear. Trimming stripped 5 bases from V and 4 bases from J, with 20 bases between. The CDR3 consists of 16 residues. Germline V CDR1 and CDR2: MNHEY, SMNVEV (reference sequence). The CDR3 bases are TGTGCCAGCAGTCCCTCGCTCGGGGAGGCCTTCTATGGCTACACCTTC. Translation: CASSPSLGEAFYGYTF.